This T cell receptor beta chain was recovered during a study of cytomegalovirus exposure and HLA in healthy donors. Study overall: A subsequent analysis reported that the roughly 120 validation repertoires were produced on the same platform that had also been used for the roughly 670 first-cohort repertoires.

On this clone itself: The target antigen is unknown.

Study results and caveats: Specificity of a few CMV-associated chains for CMV antigens was verified in vitro. The study listed 150 to 200 cytomegalovirus-associated TCR beta chains.

The CDR3 has 16 residues. Germline loops: CDR1 MNHEY, CDR2 SMNVEV (reference sequence). V lost 2 bases to trimming and J lost 3 bases; unmatched junction nucleotides: 7. Assay used: immunoSEQ multiplex PCR; TCRdb lists only in-frame clones, some missing. This sample has around 130,000 clones, with almost 90% found just once. The chain links TRBV27 to TRBJ2-3; the match to TRBD1 covers 8 bases. This TCR came from a man aged 25-45 years in good health and CMV-seronegative. Sequencing used PBMCs. This CDR3 is CASSLRGQGRTDTQYF. CDR3 DNA: TGTGCCAGCAGTTTAAGAGGACAGGGAAGGACAGATACGCAGTATTTT.